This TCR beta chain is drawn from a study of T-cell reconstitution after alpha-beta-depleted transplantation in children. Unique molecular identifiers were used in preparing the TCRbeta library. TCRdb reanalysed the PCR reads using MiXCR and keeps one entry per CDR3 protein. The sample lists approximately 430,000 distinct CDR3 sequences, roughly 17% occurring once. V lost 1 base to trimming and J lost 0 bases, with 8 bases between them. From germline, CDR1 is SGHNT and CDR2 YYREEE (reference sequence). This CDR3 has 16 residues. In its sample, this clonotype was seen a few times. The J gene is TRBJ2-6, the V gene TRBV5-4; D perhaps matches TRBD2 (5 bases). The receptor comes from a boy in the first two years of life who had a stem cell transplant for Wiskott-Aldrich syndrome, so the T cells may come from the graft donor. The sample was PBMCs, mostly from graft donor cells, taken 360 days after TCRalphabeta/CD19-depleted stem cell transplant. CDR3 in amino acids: CASSLRGISGANVLTF. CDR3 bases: TGTGCCAGCAGCTTGCGGGGAATCTCTGGGGCCAACGTCCTGACTTTC.